Sequencing of this TCR beta chain was carried out in a study of a mutant IDH1 vaccine in newly diagnosed glioma. Study-wide context: Either 4-6 weeks after radiotherapy alone or alongside temozolomide, vaccination was begun. Previous care, which was radiotherapy, temozolomide, or both, most often involved both. Visit V13 took place at week 47, and visit V12 happened at week 35.

V was trimmed by 1 base and J by 8 bases, leaving 8 bases between them. Per germline, CDR1 GTSNPN and CDR2 SVGIG (reference sequence). The CDR3 length is 12 residues. Time point noted: week 35, safety follow-up. Vaccination used 300 ug of mutant IDH1 20-mer peptide per dose, with topical imiquimod. In weeks 1, 3, 5, 7, 11, 15, 19 and 23, patients were immunized, eight times in all. Assay used: immunoSEQ multiplex PCR; TCRdb lists only in-frame clones, some missing. The sample lists around 50,000 clones; 80% to 90% were seen once. Points on this clone: Its antigen is undetermined.

This sequence joins TRBV30 and TRBJ1-4; a possible D gene is TRBD1 (6 bases). The sequenced sample was PBMCs, obtained from a glioma patient whose treatment included an IDH1 peptide vaccine. The TCR sequence derives from a woman aged 18-29 years with glioma. CDR3 coding DNA: TGTGCCTGGAGTGAAGGGGGGGAAAAACTGTTTTTT. It codes for CAWSEGGEKLFF.